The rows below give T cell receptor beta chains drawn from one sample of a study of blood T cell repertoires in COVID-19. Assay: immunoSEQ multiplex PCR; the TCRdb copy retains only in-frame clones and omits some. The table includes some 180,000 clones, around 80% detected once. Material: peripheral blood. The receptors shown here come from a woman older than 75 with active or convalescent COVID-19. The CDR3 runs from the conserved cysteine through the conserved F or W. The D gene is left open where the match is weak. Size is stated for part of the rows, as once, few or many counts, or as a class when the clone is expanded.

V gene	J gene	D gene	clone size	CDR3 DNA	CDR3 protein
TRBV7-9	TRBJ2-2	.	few	TGTGCCAGCAGCCCTACTATGGACAGCACCGGGGAGCTGTTTTTT	CASSPTMDSTGELFF
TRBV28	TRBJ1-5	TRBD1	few	TGTGCCAGCACCCTAACCCTGACAGGGACTCAGCCCCAGCATTTT	CASTLTLTGTQPQHF
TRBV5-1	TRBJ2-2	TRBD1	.	TGCGCCAGCAGCTTCCGACAGGGCGGCACCGGGGAGCTGTTTTTT	CASSFRQGGTGELFF
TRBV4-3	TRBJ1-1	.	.	TGCGCCAGCAGCCAAGAACAATCCCCGGGAGAGGGCGGGGGCACTGAAGCTTTCTTT	CASSQEQSPGEGGGTEAFF
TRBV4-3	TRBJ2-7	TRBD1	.	TGCGCCAGCAGCCAAGATAGGACAGGATTATACGAGCAGTACTTC	CASSQDRTGLYEQYF
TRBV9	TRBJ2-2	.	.	TGTGCCAGCAGCGCAAACACCGGGGAGCTGTTTTTT	CASSANTGELFF
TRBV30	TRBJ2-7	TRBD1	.	TGTGCCTGGAGTGTCTACCCGGACAGGGGGCTCTACGAGCAGTACTTC	CAWSVYPDRGLYEQYF
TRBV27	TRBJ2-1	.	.	TGTGCCAGCAGTTTCCCCTTCGATGAGCAGTTCTTC	CASSFPFDEQFF
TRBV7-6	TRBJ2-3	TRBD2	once	TGTGCCAGCAGCTCATGGCGGGGGGCCGCCACAGATACGCAGTATTTT	CASSSWRGAATDTQYF
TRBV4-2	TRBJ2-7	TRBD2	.	TGTGCCAGCAGCCAAGAGTTTATGTCCTGGACTAGCGGGGGGGGCTCCTACGAGCAGTACTTC	CASSQEFMSWTSGGGSYEQYF
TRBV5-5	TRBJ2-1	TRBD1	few	TGTGCCAGCAGCTTTTCGCAGGGGGCTTACAATGAGCAGTTCTTC	CASSFSQGAYNEQFF
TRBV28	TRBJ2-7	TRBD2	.	TGTGCCAGCAGGAAAGCGGGGAGCCCCGAGCAGTACTTC	CASRKAGSPEQYF
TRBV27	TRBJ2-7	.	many	TGTGCCAGCAGCTATCCAGGGAAGGAGCAGTACTTC	CASSYPGKEQYF
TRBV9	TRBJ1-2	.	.	TGTGCCAGCAGCGTTACGACGGAGAACTATGGCTACACCTTC	CASSVTTENYGYTF
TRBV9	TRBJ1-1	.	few	TGTGCCAGCAGCCCCCAGCGGACGAACACTGAAGCTTTCTTT	CASSPQRTNTEAFF
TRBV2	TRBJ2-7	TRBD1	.	TGTGCCAGCAGCCGGGACAGGGAGTTGGAGCAGTACTTC	CASSRDRELEQYF
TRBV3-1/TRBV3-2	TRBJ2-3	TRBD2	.	TGTGCCAGCAGCCAGCCCAAGGGACTAGCGGGGGGGCTGGATACGCAGTATTTT	CASSQPKGLAGGLDTQYF
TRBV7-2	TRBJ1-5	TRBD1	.	TGTGCCAGCAGCGAGAGGACAGGGAATCAGCCCCAGCATTTT	CASSERTGNQPQHF
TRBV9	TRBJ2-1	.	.	TGTGCCAGCAGCGTAGGGCAGTTACCCAATGAGCAGTTCTTC	CASSVGQLPNEQFF
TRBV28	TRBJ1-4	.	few	TGTGCCAGCAGTTTCCGGGGGTTCACTAATGAAAAACTGTTTTTT	CASSFRGFTNEKLFF
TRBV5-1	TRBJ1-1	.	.	TGCGCCAGCAGCTTGTCGAACGGGCAGGGAATTGAAGCTTTCTTT	CASSLSNGQGIEAFF
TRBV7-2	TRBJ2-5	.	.	TGTGCCAGCAGCTTACCAGGGAAGGAGACCCAGTACTTC	CASSLPGKETQYF
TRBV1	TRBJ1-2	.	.	TGCACCAGCAGCCAAGCTTGGGGACAGTCAAAGGGCTACACCTTC	CTSSQAWGQSKGYTF
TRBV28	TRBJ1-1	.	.	TGTGCCAGCAGTTTAAGCATTCCGGGGACTGAAGCTTTCTTT	CASSLSIPGTEAFF
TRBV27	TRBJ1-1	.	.	TGTGCCAGCAGTCCACGACAGCACACTGAAGCTTTCTTT	CASSPRQHTEAFF
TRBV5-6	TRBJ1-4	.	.	TGTGCCAGCAGCTTGGCGGTAGGGGTTGGTGAAAAACTGTTTTTT	CASSLAVGVGEKLFF
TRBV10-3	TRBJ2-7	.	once	TGTGCCATCAGTGAGTCCGTCGACTCAAGGTACGAGCAGTACTTC	CAISESVDSRYEQYF
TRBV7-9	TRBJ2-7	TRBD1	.	TGTACCGGGACAGCCCTTACCTACGAGCAGTACTTC	CTGTALTYEQYF
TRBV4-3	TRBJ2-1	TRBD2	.	TGCGCCAGCAGCCGTATCCGCGGGGGGGCCTACAATGAGCAGTTCTTC	CASSRIRGGAYNEQFF